The rows below give T cell receptor beta chains drawn from one sample of a study of technical replicates of blood from a handful of donors. Method: immunoSEQ multiplex PCR; TCRdb's copy keeps in-frame clones and lacks some. The data hold about 80,000 clones, with 85% to 95% observed a single time. The sample taken for sequencing was T cells isolated from PBMCs. These TCRs come from a human donor in good health. Both conserved end residues are trimmed from each CDR3. D genes are given only for firm matches. Some rows mark clone size as missing; the rest say once, few, many or name a class of expanded clone.

TRBV9	TRBJ2-7	TRBD1	.	ASSVGQGRSEQY
TRBV7-9	TRBJ2-3	.	.	ASSQSTGSDTQY
TRBV11-3	TRBJ2-7	.	few	ASSMTASYEQY
TRBV28	TRBJ2-1	TRBD2	.	ASSSPGLAGVYEQF
TRBV6-6	TRBJ1-4	.	.	ASSSPLPEANEKLF
TRBV7-2	TRBJ2-5	TRBD2	.	ASSLEAGGQETQY
TRBV10-1	TRBJ1-5	.	.	ASSNLRGQPQH
TRBV10-1	TRBJ1-1	.	.	ASSEFPLAEGDKNTEAF
TRBV2	TRBJ2-1	TRBD1	.	ASSDEKGARNNEQF
TRBV6-5	TRBJ2-7	.	.	ASSYFYRGGYEQY
TRBV19	TRBJ1-4	TRBD1	.	ASRGQGHQATNEKLF
TRBV5-1	TRBJ2-1	.	.	ASSLHGTTEYNEQF
TRBV29-1	TRBJ1-1	TRBD1	.	SVEYSQGSNTEAF
TRBV18	TRBJ2-6	.	.	ASSLPTGSSGANVLT
TRBV5-6	TRBJ2-3	TRBD1	.	ASSFDRGTDTQY
TRBV5-1	TRBJ1-2	TRBD1	once	ASRTRGTGDYGYT
TRBV5-1	TRBJ2-1	TRBD2	.	ASSESRGTVNNEQF
TRBV25-1	TRBJ1-2	.	.	ASSEIESYT
TRBV4-1	TRBJ1-1	.	.	ASSQDGGTEAF
TRBV19	TRBJ1-2	TRBD1	.	ASSIKGAFYGYT
TRBV30	TRBJ1-2	TRBD1	.	ACAVPGGQGKVYT
TRBV7-3	TRBJ2-2	.	.	ASSRLGAGELF
TRBV11-2	TRBJ1-1	.	few	ASSLRSNTEAF
TRBV5-4	TRBJ1-2	TRBD1	.	ASSSTTGPPHYGYT
TRBV14	TRBJ1-2	.	.	ASSQDLVPALSGYT
TRBV30	TRBJ1-1	.	.	AWSSLQLNTEAF
TRBV4-1	TRBJ1-1	.	.	ASSHGNTEAF
TRBV11-2	TRBJ2-4	TRBD1	once	ASSSRDRRGSIQY
TRBV4-3	TRBJ2-1	.	.	ASSQVTPPDEQF
TRBV5-1	TRBJ1-4	.	.	ASSLGGRTNEKLF
TRBV30	TRBJ2-1	.	.	AWSSGGSHEQF
TRBV4-1	TRBJ2-7	TRBD2	.	ASSQGGLASYEQY
TRBV6-5	TRBJ2-1	TRBD2	.	ASSLAGGPLNEQF
TRBV11-2	TRBJ2-7	TRBD1	.	ASSLSGTGTYEQY
TRBV5-1	TRBJ2-3	.	.	ASSSLGTDTQY
TRBV27	TRBJ2-7	TRBD1	.	ASSQGQDSYEQY
TRBV5-8	TRBJ2-5	.	.	ASTTERSGVTRGTQY
TRBV6-6	TRBJ2-1	TRBD1	.	ASNSQGVKSNEQF
TRBV27	TRBJ2-1	TRBD2	.	ASSSSWGGVYNEQF
TRBV5-4	TRBJ2-1	.	.	ASSLDWTTGGHEQF
TRBV2	TRBJ2-2	TRBD2	once	ASRTSANTGELF
TRBV10-3	TRBJ1-2	.	.	AISDLGVYGYT
TRBV11-1	TRBJ1-3	TRBD1	once	ASSSDRGTGNTIY
TRBV9	TRBJ2-1	TRBD2	.	ASSDPPSGRHNEQF
TRBV5-1	TRBJ1-2	.	once	ASSLDDNPNYGYT
TRBV7-9	TRBJ2-1	.	.	ASSLGGLYNEQF
TRBV2	TRBJ1-1	.	.	ASNRDAWNTEAF
TRBV7-6	TRBJ2-7	.	.	ASSNRVSSYEQY
TRBV29-1	TRBJ2-1	TRBD2	.	SVAATSDPYNEQF
TRBV10-3	TRBJ2-2	.	.	AISALREEELF
TRBV15	TRBJ1-1	.	.	AITRSGGTEAF